The entry that follows covers one TCR beta chain sequence. This clone has only a few counts. This clone's antigen is unknown. Qualities for individual bases were not recorded, and no much larger clone is one base off. Each donor gave one peripheral blood draw, roughly 110 mL on average, collected into heparinised tubes. Naive, central memory, regulatory and stem cell-like memory CD4+ T cells were sorted on a BD FACSAria II using a panel including CD45RO, CCR7, CD25, CD127, CD95 and CD27. All sorted populations exceeded 95% purity. Right away, PBMCs were isolated by Lymphoprep density gradient centrifugation and were stained directly, with no culture step. To minimize batch effects, samples were stained and sorted in pairs, one healthy donor with one patient per experiment. This record comes from a study of beta chain features in type 1 diabetes (dated by TCRdb to the late 2010s). For the wider study: Patients and healthy donors did not differ in mean age, gender distribution, total cell number or subset yield. A total of 90 million to 130 million sorted cells were examined across all samples, and a strong correlation was observed between cell number per subset and RNA yield. The study compared the TCRB repertoires of sorted circulating CD4+ T cell subsets in recently diagnosed type 1 diabetes patients with those in matched healthy donors. Naive and central memory subsets were obtained from all 30 or so donors, but regulatory and stem cell-like memory subsets were isolated from only 8 patients and roughly 8 healthy donors.

The entire amount of isolated RNA was reverse transcribed using the High Capacity cDNA Reverse Transcription Kit, so the sequenced TCRB transcripts were expressed ones. Naive, central memory and regulatory T cell samples underwent deep immunoSEQ sequencing, averaging approximately 3.3 million total reads per sample. After sorted cells were lysed in RLT buffer, RNA was extracted with DNase-treated RNeasy Micro or Mini kits, with the choice depending on cell number. To prevent cross-contamination, each cell subset was processed individually, whereas patient and healthy donor samples were processed jointly. TCRB sequences were amplified from cDNA with the immunoSEQ multiplex PCR, producing 87-bp fragments spanning the CDR3 region. Amplicons were sequenced on the Illumina HiSeq platform. The paper's processing steps were these. Synthetic template baselines were used to correct PCR bias computationally, reads within Hamming distance 2 were collapsed, and singletons that could not be merged were discarded. Reads were aligned against IMGT so that V, D and J genes, CDR3 length and insertions or deletions at six rearrangement sites could be assigned. Within each subset, clonotype counts were normalized to sorted cell number, after which true diversity and Gini coefficients were computed with the tcR R package. The overlap coefficient, calculated on TCRB nucleotide sequences, was used to measure repertoire sharing. Out-of-frame TCRB sequences from naive cells were analyzed to stand in for the pre-selection repertoire. The table was pulled from immuneACCESS by TCRdb, which kept in-frame rearrangements only. Such tables lose some clones; where checked, under half of the loss comes from unresolved V genes, and the rest has no known cause. Clonal size and the V and J genes are those of that table, whereas D and trimming came from the DNA. The sample table shows some 640,000 clones, and about an eighth are seen once. The top ten constitute less than 0.04% of the sample.

General findings and caveats noted by the study authors: Type 1 diabetes patients showed a moderate but significant shortening of TCRB CDR3 length in all four CD4+ subsets. Naive, central memory and regulatory TCRB repertoires appeared more similar among patients than among healthy donors. Shorter templates might have been favored by PCR, but patient and control samples were amplified and corrected together, so both groups would have been affected equally by any skew. Patients with type 1 diabetes made fewer insertions and deleted more nucleotides at VDJ recombination sites, implying thymic rearrangement abnormalities. Because small numbers of individuals were included in the HLA sub-analyses, any influence of HLA type on TCRB rearrangement was left unresolved. Because cDNA was sequenced instead of genomic DNA, highly expressing activated cells could be over-represented, though the groups showed no difference in activation or CD3 levels.

Cut back by 2 bases and 0 bases, the V and J ends lie 7 bases apart. Counted from cysteine to phenylalanine, this CDR3 has 13 amino acids. Of all the DNA, just the CDR3 is kept, 39 bases in frame from base 1. CDR1 and CDR2 are read off the germline V gene (reference sequence) as GTSNPN and SVGIG. Recombination linked TRBV30 to TRBJ1-2; the D gene cannot be named for sure. The sequenced sample consisted of naive CD4+ T cells from blood. The cell subset or site label on this specimen signifies: true naive CD4+ T cells. The origin of this receptor is a man aged 18 to 30 with type 1 diabetes. The CDR3 amino acid sequence is: CAWSLATNYGYTF. The nucleotides are TGTGCCTGGAGTCTCGCAACTAACTATGGCTACACCTTC.